The entry below gives a single T cell receptor beta chain sequence along with its context. The clone's antigen remains unknown. No clone much larger than this one lies a single base away; base qualities are absent. Looking up the germline V gene yields CDR1 WSHSY and CDR2 SAAADI. The CDR3 contains 13 residues, cysteine and phenylalanine counted. Only the CDR3 portion is preserved as DNA: 39 bases, with reading frame beginning at the first base. The junction shows trimming of 6 bases on V and 0 bases on J, plus 6 bases between the germline ends. Evidence of autoimmunity was found in all CD3G-deficient patients, and more severe autoimmunity was observed in two of the patients. At the time of testing, the patients were between 2 and 39 years old, and their CD4+ and CD8+ T cells had reduced naive proportions and increased memory proportions. CD4+ cells were FACS-sorted into CD25-high CD127-low regulatory T cells and CD25-low CD127-high conventional CD4+ T cells. Six individuals with CD3G deficiency made up the patient group. Patient samples and clinical data were obtained from an international physician network spanning the United States, Europe and Asia. Peripheral blood mononuclear cells were isolated by Ficoll density separation.

The sample originates from a study of regulatory T cells (dated by TCRdb to between 2017 and 2018). As for the study more broadly: T-cell receptor beta repertoires of sorted regulatory, conventional CD4+ and CD8+ T cells were compared between CD3G-deficient patients and healthy controls. Results and caveats for the whole study, not just this receptor: Repertoires from patients had restricted unique TRB V-J pairs and skewed V and J gene usage, with the strongest effect in regulatory T cells. Conventional CD4+ T cells from CD3G-deficient patients were enriched for hydrophobic residues at CDR3 positions 6 and 7, suggesting more self-reactive specificities.

The multiplex PCR relied on 52 forward TRBV primers and 13 reverse TRBJ primers, and amplification bias was corrected through assay-based and computational methods. Within the immunoSEQ assay, multiplex PCR amplified rearranged TRB loci from genomic DNA. TRB amplicons were sequenced using an Illumina HiSeq platform. The published analysis was carried out like this. Raw sequences were error-filtered and aligned to reference gene sequences by custom algorithms and were subsequently analyzed with the immunoSEQ online tools. Productive and nonproductive TRB rearrangement frequencies were evaluated among both unique and total sequences. For TRB CDR3 positions 6 and 7, hydrophobicity together with amino acid composition served as the basis for assessing self-reactivity potential. For group comparisons, t tests, Mann-Whitney tests or two-way ANOVA were performed in Prism software. In its TCRdb copy, this immuneACCESS table keeps in-frame sequences only and misses some clones. Where compared with another copy, unresolved V genes explain less than half of these, and the others have no known cause. V, J and clone size reflect that table, while D and trimming were determined from the DNA. This sample lists more than 15,000 clones; around 83% were detected once. The ten largest clones represent roughly 7.3% of the sample.

The sequenced sample was conventional CD4+ T cells sorted from blood. The receptor was isolated from a person aged 25 to 45 with CD3G deficiency. The chain joins TRBV10-2 to TRBJ1-3; TRBD1 is a possible D gene, resting on 6 matching bases. The CDR3 has the sequence CASRTGSGNTIYF. The DNA sequence reads TGCGCCAGCAGGACAGGCTCTGGAAACACCATATATTTT.